The following is a TCR beta chain sequence with its context. The antigen remains undetermined. The data were produced by immunoSEQ multiplex PCR, yet TCRdb's version contains in-frame clones alone and is incomplete. Here the sample spans 300,000 to 400,000 clones, 70% to 90% being singletons. Germline V gene lookup returns CDR1 SNHLY and CDR2 FYNNEI. The CDR3 consists of 19 residues. Unmatched junction bases numbered 14, after V lost 7 bases and J lost 1 base. The entry originates in a study of Ad26.COV2.S vaccination and SARS-CoV-2 variants. Study background: This donor came from the COV1001 trial of Ad26.COV2.S.

Whole-study results and caveats: People given the vaccine had a wider spike-specific TCR breadth than placebo recipients did. For non-spike TCRs, breadth in vaccine recipients resembled that in placebo recipients.

Treatment meaning: about 20 received Ad26.COV2.S at low or high dose, single or two shots; about 5 received placebo; per-sample allocation not given. After the first vaccine or placebo injection, samples were drawn on day 63. The chain has TRBV2 and TRBJ2-4; 12 nucleotides agree with TRBD1. The sequence derives from a person aged 18-65 years who received the Ad26.COV2.S COVID-19 vaccine or a placebo. The sample was peripheral blood, taken in a trial of Ad26.COV2.S vaccine versus placebo. The CDR3 sequence is CASTRGGTGGWGAKNIQYF. CDR3 bases: TGTGCCAGCACTCGAGGCGGGACAGGGGGCTGGGGGGCCAAAAACATTCAGTACTTC.